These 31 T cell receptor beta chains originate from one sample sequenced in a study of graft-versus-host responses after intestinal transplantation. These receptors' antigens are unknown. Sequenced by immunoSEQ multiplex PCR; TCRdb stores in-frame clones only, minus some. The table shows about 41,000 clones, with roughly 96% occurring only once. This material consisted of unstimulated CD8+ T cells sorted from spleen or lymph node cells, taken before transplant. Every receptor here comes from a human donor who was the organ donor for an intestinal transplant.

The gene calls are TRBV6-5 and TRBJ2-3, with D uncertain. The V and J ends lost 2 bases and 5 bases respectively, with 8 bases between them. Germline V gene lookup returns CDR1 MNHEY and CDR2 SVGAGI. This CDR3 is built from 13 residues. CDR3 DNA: TGTGCCAGCAGTTACCTCCCCGGAGATACGCAGTATTTT. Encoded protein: CASSYLPGDTQYF.

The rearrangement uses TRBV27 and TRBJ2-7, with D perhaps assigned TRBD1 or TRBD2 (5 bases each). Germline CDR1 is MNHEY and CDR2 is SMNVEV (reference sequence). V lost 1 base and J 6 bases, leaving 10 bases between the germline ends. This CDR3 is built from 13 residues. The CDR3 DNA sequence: TGTGCCAGCAGTTTATGGGGACCGACCGAGCAGTACTTC. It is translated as CASSLWGPTEQYF.

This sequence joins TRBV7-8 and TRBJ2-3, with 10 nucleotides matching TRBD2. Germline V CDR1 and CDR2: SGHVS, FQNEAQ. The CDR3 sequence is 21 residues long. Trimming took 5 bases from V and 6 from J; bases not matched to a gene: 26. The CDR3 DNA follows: TGTGCCAGCAGCCTACGGGCGGTTGGTGCTAGCGGGGGCTTGTCGGCGGATACGCAGTATTTT. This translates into CASSLRAVGASGGLSADTQYF.

For the CDR3, the DNA is TGTGCCAGCAGCCAAGATACGGCGACAGGGTACCTGAACACTGAAGCTTTCTTT. Amino acid sequence: CASSQDTATGYLNTEAFF. The V call is TRBV4-2, the J call TRBJ1-1; TRBD1 matches 7 bases. J lost 0 bases, V lost 0 bases, and 10 bases had no gene match. Germline V CDR1 and CDR2: LGHNA, YNFKEQ. This CDR3 has 18 residues.

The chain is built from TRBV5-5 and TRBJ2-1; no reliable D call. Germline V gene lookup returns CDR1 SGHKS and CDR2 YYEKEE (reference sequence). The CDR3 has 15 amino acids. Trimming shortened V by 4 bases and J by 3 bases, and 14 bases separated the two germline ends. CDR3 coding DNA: TGTGCCAGCAGCCTAACCGGCACTAACTACAATGAGCAGTTCTTC. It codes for CASSLTGTNYNEQFF.

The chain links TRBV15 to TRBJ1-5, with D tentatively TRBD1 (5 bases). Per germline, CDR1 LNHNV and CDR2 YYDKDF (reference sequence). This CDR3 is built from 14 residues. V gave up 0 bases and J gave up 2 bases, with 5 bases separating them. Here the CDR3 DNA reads TGTGCCACCAGCAGAGACAGGGGCAATCAGCCCCAGCATTTT. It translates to CATSRDRGNQPQHF.

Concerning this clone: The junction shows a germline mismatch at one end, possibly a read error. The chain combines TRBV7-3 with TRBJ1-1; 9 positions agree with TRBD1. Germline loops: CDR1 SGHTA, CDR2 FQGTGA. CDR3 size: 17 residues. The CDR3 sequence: CASSLTGTGLMNTKAFF. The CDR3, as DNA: TGTGCCAGCAGCTTAACCGGGACAGGGCTAATGAACACTAAAGCTTTCTTT.

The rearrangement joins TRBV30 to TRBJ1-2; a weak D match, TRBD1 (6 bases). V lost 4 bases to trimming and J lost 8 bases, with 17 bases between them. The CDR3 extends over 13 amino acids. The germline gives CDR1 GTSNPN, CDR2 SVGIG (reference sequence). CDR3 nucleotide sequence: TGTGCCTGGACCCCTCGGGGGCGGTGGGGCTACACCTTC. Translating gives CAWTPRGRWGYTF.

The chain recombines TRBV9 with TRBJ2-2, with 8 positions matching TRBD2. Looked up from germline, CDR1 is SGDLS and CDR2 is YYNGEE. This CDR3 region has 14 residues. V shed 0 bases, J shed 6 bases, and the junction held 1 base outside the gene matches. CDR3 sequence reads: CASSVAGGAGELFF. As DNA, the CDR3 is TGTGCCAGCAGCGTAGCCGGGGGGGCCGGGGAGCTGTTTTTT.

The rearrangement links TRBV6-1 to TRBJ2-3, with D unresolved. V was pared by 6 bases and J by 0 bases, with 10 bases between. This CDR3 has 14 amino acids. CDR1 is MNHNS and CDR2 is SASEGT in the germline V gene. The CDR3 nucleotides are TGTGCCAGCAGCGACGTCGGAAGCACAGATACGCAGTATTTT. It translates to CASSDVGSTDTQYF.

CDR3 sequence (DNA): TGTGCCAGAAGCCGGATACTAGATCGGACCAAAAACATTCAGTACTTC. Translating it yields CARSRILDRTKNIQYF. V is TRBV5-3 and J is TRBJ2-4; perhaps TRBD2 as D (5 bases). TRBV5-3 is known as an ORF, though its function is uncertain. V lost 4 bases to trimming and J lost 2 bases, with 16 bases between them. This CDR3 is built from 16 residues.

This CDR3 is CASSLVLSGGLYNEQFF. The CDR3 coding sequence is TGTGCCAGCAGCTTAGTCCTCAGCGGGGGGCTCTACAATGAGCAGTTCTTC. The V and J genes are TRBV7-8 and TRBJ2-1; 9 bases match TRBD2. V was clipped by 1 base and J by 3 bases; unmatched bases: 7. CDR1 is SGHVS, CDR2 FQNEAQ, per germline. The length of the CDR3 is 17 residues.

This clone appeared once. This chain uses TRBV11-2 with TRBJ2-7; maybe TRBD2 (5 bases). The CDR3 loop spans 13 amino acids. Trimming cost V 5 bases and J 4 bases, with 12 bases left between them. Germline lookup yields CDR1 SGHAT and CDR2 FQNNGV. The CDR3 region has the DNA TGTGCCAGCAGCCACTGGGAGAGTTACGAGCAGTACTTC. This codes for CASSHWESYEQYF.

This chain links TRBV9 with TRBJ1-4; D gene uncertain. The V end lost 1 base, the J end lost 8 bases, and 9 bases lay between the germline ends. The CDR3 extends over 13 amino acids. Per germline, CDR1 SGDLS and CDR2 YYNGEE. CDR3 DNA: TGTGCCAGCAGCGTATCGATGGGGGAAAAACTGTTTTTT. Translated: CASSVSMGEKLFF.

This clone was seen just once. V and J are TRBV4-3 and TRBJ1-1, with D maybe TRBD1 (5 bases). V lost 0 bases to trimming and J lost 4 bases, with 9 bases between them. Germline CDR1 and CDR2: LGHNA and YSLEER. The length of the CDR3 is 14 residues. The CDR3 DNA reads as TGCGCCAGCAGCCAAGACAGGGCGGGCACTGAAGCTTTCTTT. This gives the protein CASSQDRAGTEAFF.

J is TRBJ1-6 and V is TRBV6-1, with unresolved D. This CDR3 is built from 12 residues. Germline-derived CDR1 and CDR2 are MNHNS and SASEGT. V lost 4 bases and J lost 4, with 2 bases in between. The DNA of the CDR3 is TGTGCCAGCAGTGTATATAATTCACCCCTCCACTTT. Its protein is CASSVYNSPLHF.

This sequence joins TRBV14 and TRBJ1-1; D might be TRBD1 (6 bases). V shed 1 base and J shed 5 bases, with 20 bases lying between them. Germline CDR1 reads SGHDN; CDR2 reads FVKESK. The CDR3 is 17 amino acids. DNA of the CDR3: TGTGCCAGCAGCCAAGTCGGTTTGGGGGCTTGGTGGACTGAAGCTTTCTTT. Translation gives CASSQVGLGAWWTEAFF.

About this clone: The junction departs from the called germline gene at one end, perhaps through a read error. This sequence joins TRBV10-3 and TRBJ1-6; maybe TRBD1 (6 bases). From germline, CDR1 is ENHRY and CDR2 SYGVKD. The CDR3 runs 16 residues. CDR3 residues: CAISEGGQPYNSPPHF. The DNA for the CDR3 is TGTGCCATCAGTGAGGGGGGGCAACCGTATAATTCACCCCCCCACTTT.

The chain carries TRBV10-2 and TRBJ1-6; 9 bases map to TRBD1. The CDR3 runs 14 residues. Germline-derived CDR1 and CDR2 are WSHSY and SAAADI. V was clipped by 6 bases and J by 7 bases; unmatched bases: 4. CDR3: CASSAGQGNSPLHF. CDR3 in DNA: TGCGCCAGCAGCGCGGGACAGGGAAATTCACCCCTCCACTTT.

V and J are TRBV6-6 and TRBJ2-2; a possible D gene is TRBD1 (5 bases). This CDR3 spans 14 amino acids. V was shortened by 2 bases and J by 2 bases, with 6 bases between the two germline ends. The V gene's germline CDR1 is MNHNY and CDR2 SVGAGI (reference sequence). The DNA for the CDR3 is TGTGCCAGCAGTTACACAGGAAACACCGGGGAGCTGTTTTTT. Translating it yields CASSYTGNTGELFF.

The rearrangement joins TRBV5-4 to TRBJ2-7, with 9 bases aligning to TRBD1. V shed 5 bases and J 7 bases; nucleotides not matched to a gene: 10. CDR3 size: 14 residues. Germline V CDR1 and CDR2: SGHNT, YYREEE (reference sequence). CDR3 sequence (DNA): TGTGCCAGCAGGACTGGACAGGGGATAGGGGAGCAGTACTTC. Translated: CASRTGQGIGEQYF.

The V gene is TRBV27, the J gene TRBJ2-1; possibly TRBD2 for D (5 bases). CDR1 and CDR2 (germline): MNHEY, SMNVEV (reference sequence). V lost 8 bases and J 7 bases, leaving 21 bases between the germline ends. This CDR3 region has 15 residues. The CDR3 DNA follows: TGTGCCAGCTCGATAAGGGTGAGGGCCGTAAATGAGCAGTTCTTC. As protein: CASSIRVRAVNEQFF.

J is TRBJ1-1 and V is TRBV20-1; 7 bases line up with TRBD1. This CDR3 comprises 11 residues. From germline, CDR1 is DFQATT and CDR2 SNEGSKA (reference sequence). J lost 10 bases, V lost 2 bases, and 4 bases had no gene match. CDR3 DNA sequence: TGCAGTGCTAGATGGACAGGAGTAGCTTTCTTT. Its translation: CSARWTGVAFF.

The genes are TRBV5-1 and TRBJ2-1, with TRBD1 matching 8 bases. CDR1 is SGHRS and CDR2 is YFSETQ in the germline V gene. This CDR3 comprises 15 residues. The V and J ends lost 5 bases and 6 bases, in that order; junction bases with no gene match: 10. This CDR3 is CASRLDRGIGNEQFF. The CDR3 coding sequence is TGCGCCAGCAGATTAGACAGGGGAATAGGCAATGAGCAGTTCTTC.

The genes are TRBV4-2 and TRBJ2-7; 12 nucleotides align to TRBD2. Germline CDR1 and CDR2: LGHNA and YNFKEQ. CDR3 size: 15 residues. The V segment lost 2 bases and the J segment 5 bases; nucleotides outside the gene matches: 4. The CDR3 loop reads CASSQSSGGADEQYF. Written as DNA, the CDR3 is TGTGCCAGCAGCCAATCTAGCGGGGGGGCCGACGAGCAGTACTTC.

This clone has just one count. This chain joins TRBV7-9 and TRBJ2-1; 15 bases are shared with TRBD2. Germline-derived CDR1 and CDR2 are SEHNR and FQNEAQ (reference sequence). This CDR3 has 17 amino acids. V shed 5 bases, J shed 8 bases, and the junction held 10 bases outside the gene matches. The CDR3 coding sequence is TGTGCCAGCAGCCACCGGCGGACTAGCGGGGGGGCCTATGAGCAGTTCTTC. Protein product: CASSHRRTSGGAYEQFF.

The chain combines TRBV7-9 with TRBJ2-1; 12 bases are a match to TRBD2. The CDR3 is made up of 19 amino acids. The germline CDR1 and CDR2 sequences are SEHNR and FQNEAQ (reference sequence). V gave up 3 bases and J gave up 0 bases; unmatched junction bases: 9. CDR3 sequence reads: CASSFPLAGGQSSYNEQFF. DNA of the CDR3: TGTGCCAGCAGCTTTCCGCTAGCGGGGGGGCAAAGCTCCTACAATGAGCAGTTCTTC.

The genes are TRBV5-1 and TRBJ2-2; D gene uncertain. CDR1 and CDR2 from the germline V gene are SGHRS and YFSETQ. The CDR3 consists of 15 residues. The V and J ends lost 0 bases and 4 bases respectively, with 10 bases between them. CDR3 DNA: TGCGCCAGCAGCTTGGCTCTGGGTCTCACCGGGGAGCTGTTTTTT. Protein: CASSLALGLTGELFF.

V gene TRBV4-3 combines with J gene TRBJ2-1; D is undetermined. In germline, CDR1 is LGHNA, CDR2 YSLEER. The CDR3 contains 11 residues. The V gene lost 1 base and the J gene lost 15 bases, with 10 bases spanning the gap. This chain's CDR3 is CASSQGGSAFF. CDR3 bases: TGCGCCAGCAGCCAAGGTGGCTCCGCGTTCTTC.

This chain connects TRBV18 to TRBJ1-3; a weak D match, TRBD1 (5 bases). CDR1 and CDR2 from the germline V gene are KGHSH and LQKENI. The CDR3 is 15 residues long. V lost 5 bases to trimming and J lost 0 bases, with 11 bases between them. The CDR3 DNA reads TGTGCCAGCTCAGGGGACGGAATCTCTGGAAACACCATATATTTT. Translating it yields CASSGDGISGNTIYF.

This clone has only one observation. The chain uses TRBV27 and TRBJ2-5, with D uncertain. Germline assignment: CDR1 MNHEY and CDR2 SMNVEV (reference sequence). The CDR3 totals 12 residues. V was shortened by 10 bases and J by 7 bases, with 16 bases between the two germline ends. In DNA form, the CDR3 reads TGTGCCATGACCTTAATTTTAGCGACCCAGTACTTC. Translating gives CAMTLILATQYF.